Below, 27 T cell receptor beta chains from the same sample are listed, as sequenced in a study of control samples from healthy donors and cancer patients. Libraries were prepared by immunoSEQ multiplex PCR; TCRdb keeps only in-frame clonotypes and omits some of them. The repertoire holds approximately 160,000 clones, 94% seen once, with 1.3% in the top ten. Sequenced material: blood. All receptors derive from a woman aged 18-29 years in good health.

V is TRBV5-3 and J is TRBJ1-4; weak D call: TRBD1 (5 bases). TRBV5-3 is reported as an ORF; its role is uncertain. The ends were cut back, 4 bases at V and 0 bases at J, with 13 bases in the middle. This CDR3 has 16 amino acids. The CDR3 nucleotides are TGTGCCAGAAGCGGCATACAGGTTGCAACTAATGAAAAACTGTTTTTT. Translating gives CARSGIQVATNEKLFF.

The rearrangement links TRBV4-2 to TRBJ1-1; 7 bases align to TRBD1. With V trimmed by 1 base and J by 1 base, 0 bases remained unmatched. This CDR3 comprises 14 residues. Germline-derived CDR1 and CDR2 are LGHNA and YNFKEQ. The CDR3 DNA reads as TGTGCCAGCAGCCAAGGACAGGGGAACACTGAAGCTTTCTTT. Its translation is CASSQGQGNTEAFF.

This chain links TRBV28 with TRBJ2-4, with a possible D match to TRBD1 (5 bases). Trimming shortened V by 3 bases and J by 11 bases, and 11 bases separated the two germline ends. Germline V CDR1 and CDR2: MDHEN, SYDVKM. The CDR3 totals 12 residues. The CDR3: CASSFRGAVQYF. Written as DNA, the CDR3 is TGTGCCAGCAGTTTTAGGGGTGCGGTTCAGTACTTC.

V and J are TRBV4-3 and TRBJ1-5, with TRBD1 identical over 7 bases. From germline, CDR1 is LGHNA and CDR2 YSLEER. V shed 4 bases and J 7 bases; nucleotides not matched to a gene: 7. CDR3 length: 14 amino acids. The CDR3 coding sequence is TGCGCCAGCAGCCTGAGACAGGGCGAACAGCCCCAGCATTTT. This translates into CASSLRQGEQPQHF.

The chain is built from TRBV28 and TRBJ2-5; the match to TRBD1 covers 11 bases. After removal of 5 bases from V and 4 bases from J, the junction contained 9 bases not matched to a gene. Germline values: CDR1 MDHEN, CDR2 SYDVKM. The CDR3 sequence is 16 residues long. The CDR3 loop reads CASSAWTGGDGETQYF. DNA for the CDR3: TGTGCCAGCAGTGCCTGGACAGGGGGCGACGGAGAGACCCAGTACTTC.

The V call is TRBV5-1, the J call TRBJ1-1; 7 bases match TRBD1. After removal of 0 bases from V and 1 base from J, the junction contained 0 bases not matched to a gene. Germline CDR1 reads SGHRS; CDR2 reads YFSETQ. CDR3 length: 14 residues. CDR3 sequence (DNA): TGCGCCAGCAGCTTGGAGGGGGCGAACACTGAAGCTTTCTTT. Protein: CASSLEGANTEAFF.

The CDR3 spells CASSQGGTGLSGNTIYF. The CDR3 region has the DNA TGCGCCAGCAGCCAGGGGGGAACAGGACTATCTGGAAACACCATATATTTT. V and J are TRBV4-1 and TRBJ1-3, with D possibly TRBD1 on 5 matching bases. This CDR3 is built from 17 residues. The ends were cut back, 3 bases at V and 1 base at J, with 16 bases in the middle. The germline V gene encodes CDR1 MGHRA and CDR2 YSYEKL.

This clone was picked up a small number of times. J is TRBJ2-5 and V is TRBV4-2; maybe TRBD2 (7 bases). Germline V CDR1 and CDR2: LGHNA, YNFKEQ. The CDR3 runs 16 residues. The V end lost 1 base, the J end lost 5 bases, and 17 bases lay between the germline ends. Here the CDR3 reads CASSQVTAGAGETQYF. For the CDR3, the DNA is TGTGCCAGCAGCCAAGTTACCGCGGGGGCGGGGGAGACCCAGTACTTC.

The V call is TRBV5-1, the J call TRBJ2-7; 12 positions agree with TRBD1. The CDR3 consists of 15 residues. With 2 bases clipped from V and 6 bases from J, the junction kept 6 bases outside the gene matches. The germline gives CDR1 SGHRS, CDR2 YFSETQ. The chain's CDR3 is CASSLVGTGGAEQYF. DNA for the CDR3: TGCGCCAGCAGCTTAGTTGGGACAGGGGGCGCCGAGCAGTACTTC.

This chain links TRBV25-1 with TRBJ1-2; D is perhaps TRBD1 (6 bases). The V gene lost 3 bases and the J gene lost 5 bases, with 13 bases spanning the gap. The length of the CDR3 is 14 residues. Germline loops: CDR1 MGHDK, CDR2 SYGVNS. The CDR3 spells CASSEGGAGYGYTF. The CDR3 nucleotides are TGTGCCAGCAGTGAGGGGGGGGCTGGATATGGCTACACCTTC.

This clone was found once. The chain recombines TRBV18 with TRBJ1-1; the D is unclear. CDR1 and CDR2 from the germline V gene are KGHSH and LQKENI. This CDR3 region has 11 residues. Trimming took 3 bases from V and 6 from J, leaving 5 bases between them. The CDR3 spells CASSPASEAFF. CDR3 coding DNA: TGTGCCAGCTCACCGGCCTCTGAAGCTTTCTTT. Full variable domain (missing parts from reference TRBV18 and TRBJ1-1): NAGVMQNPRHLVRRRGQEARLRCSPMKGHSHVYWYRQLPEEGLKFMVYLQKENIIDESGMPKERFSAEFPKEGPSILRIQQVVRGDSAAYFCASSPASEAFFGQGTRLTVV.

V gene TRBV5-1 combines with J gene TRBJ1-1; D remains ambiguous. The CDR3 runs to 13 residues. From germline, CDR1 is SGHRS and CDR2 YFSETQ. V dropped 0 bases and J dropped 4 bases, with 7 bases sitting between them. CDR3 in amino acids: CASSLVLGTEAFF. The CDR3 DNA reads TGCGCCAGCAGCTTGGTGCTAGGCACTGAAGCTTTCTTT.

The chain couples TRBV28 to TRBJ2-1; D is possibly TRBD2 (7 bases). The germline gives CDR1 MDHEN, CDR2 SYDVKM. The germline V and J ends were trimmed by 7 bases and 4 bases, with 17 bases remaining between them. The CDR3 is 15 amino acids. The CDR3 nucleotides are TGTGCCAGCACCCTTGGGGGGGCGGGATACAATGAGCAGTTCTTC. As protein: CASTLGGAGYNEQFF.

This clone was counted once. CDR3 nucleotides: TGTGCCATCAGTGAAGGCCGGGCCTCGAACACCGGGGAGCTGTTTTTT. Its translation is CAISEGRASNTGELFF. This chain uses TRBV10-3 with TRBJ2-2; no clear D gene. The CDR3 is 16 residues long. V dropped 3 bases and J dropped 0 bases, with 11 bases sitting between them. Germline CDR1 and CDR2: ENHRY and SYGVKD.

This clone came up once. The same CDR3 also results from other DNA sequences found in this sample. Here the CDR3 DNA reads TGTGCCACCAGCAGAGATAGAGGTAACACTGAAGCTTTCTTT. Translation: CATSRDRGNTEAFF. This chain uses TRBV15 with TRBJ1-1; D unresolved. Trimming left V 0 bases short and J 2 bases short, with 7 bases between. This CDR3 has 14 residues. Germline lookup yields CDR1 LNHNV and CDR2 YYDKDF (reference sequence).

This chain connects TRBV28 to TRBJ2-7; D call uncertain. V was shortened by 5 bases and J by 5 bases, with 10 bases between the two germline ends. CDR1 is MDHEN, CDR2 SYDVKM, per germline. This CDR3 has 12 residues. CDR3: CASSLDRDEQYF. The DNA for the CDR3 is TGTGCCAGCAGTCTGGATAGGGACGAGCAGTACTTC.

The chain links TRBV6-5 to TRBJ1-2; perhaps TRBD1 as D (6 bases). Deletions cut 6 bases from V and 0 bases from J, with 14 bases between. The CDR3 contains 15 residues. Germline assignment: CDR1 MNHEY and CDR2 SVGAGI. In DNA form, the CDR3 reads TGTGCCAGCAGAGGGGGGGACGTAGCTAACTATGGCTACACCTTC. Its protein product is CASRGGDVANYGYTF.

This clone was seen only once. This CDR3 is also generated by other DNA sequences in the sample. This chain links TRBV5-4 with TRBJ1-2, with D possibly TRBD1 on 5 matching bases. Germline assignment: CDR1 SGHNT and CDR2 YYREEE (reference sequence). Trimming left V 4 bases short and J 4 bases short, with 8 bases between. This CDR3 has 12 residues. The CDR3: CASSRDSYGYTF. The CDR3, as DNA: TGTGCCAGCAGCAGGGACTCCTATGGCTACACCTTC. The full variable domain, with the rest looked up from reference TRBV5-4 and TRBJ1-2, is ETGVTQSPTHLIKTRGQQVTLRCSSQSGHNTVSWYQQALGQGPQFIFQYYREEENGRGNFPPRFSGLQFPNYSSELNVNALELDDSALYLCASSRDSYGYTFGSGTRLTVV.

This chain uses TRBV24-1 with TRBJ2-3, with D possibly TRBD2 on 5 matching bases. The CDR3 totals 13 residues. The germline V gene has CDR1 KGHDR and CDR2 SFDVKD. Trimming left V 5 bases short and J 1 base short, with 6 bases between. DNA of the CDR3: TGTGCCACCAGTGGCGGGCGCACAGATACGCAGTATTTT. Amino acids: CATSGGRTDTQYF.

The V and J genes are TRBV2 and TRBJ2-6, with D uncertain. Trimming left V 5 bases short and J 1 base short, with 6 bases between. The germline V gene has CDR1 SNHLY and CDR2 FYNNEI. The CDR3 totals 14 residues. CDR3 coding DNA: TGTGCCAGCAGTCCACTATCTGGGGCCAACGTCCTGACTTTC. Amino acids: CASSPLSGANVLTF.

The V call is TRBV28, the J call TRBJ1-5, with 9 nucleotides matching TRBD1. This CDR3 comprises 18 residues. The junction had 14 bases not matched to a gene; V was cut back by 7 bases and J by 1 base. Germline CDR1 and CDR2: MDHEN and SYDVKM. The CDR3 loop reads CASTTTDRGWGSNQPQHF. CDR3 coding DNA: TGTGCCAGCACCACCACCGACAGGGGGTGGGGAAGCAATCAGCCCCAGCATTTT.

The chain has TRBV5-1 and TRBJ1-2, with 10 bases matching TRBD1. The CDR3 has 16 residues. Trimming cost V 0 bases and J 4 bases; bases outside gene matches: 6. Germline values: CDR1 SGHRS, CDR2 YFSETQ. In DNA, the CDR3 is TGCGCCAGCAGCTTGGGAGGGACAGGGGAAGGCTATGGCTACACCTTC. Its translation: CASSLGGTGEGYGYTF.

The chain carries TRBV4-1 and TRBJ2-1; weak D call: TRBD2 (6 bases). Trimming took 0 bases from V and 6 from J, leaving 15 bases between them. Germline values: CDR1 MGHRA, CDR2 YSYEKL. The CDR3 is 16 residues long. Written as DNA, the CDR3 is TGCGCCAGCAGCCAAGAGGAGGGTGTCGGTTTCAATGAGCAGTTCTTC. Its protein product is CASSQEEGVGFNEQFF.

The genes are TRBV2 and TRBJ1-1; weak D call: TRBD1 (6 bases). Trimming removed 3 bases at V and 0 bases at J, with 11 bases between. CDR1 is SNHLY, CDR2 FYNNEI, per germline. CDR3 length: 15 residues. This CDR3 is CASSEEDSVNTEAFF. The CDR3 DNA is TGTGCCAGCAGTGAGGAGGACAGTGTGAACACTGAAGCTTTCTTT.

The count of this clone is one. The CDR3 bases are TGTGCCAGCAGTTTACTGCAGCTCCTGAACACTGAAGCTTTCTTT. The encoded protein is CASSLLQLLNTEAFF. The V and J genes are TRBV28 and TRBJ1-1; no clear D. The germline CDR1 and CDR2 sequences are MDHEN and SYDVKM. The ends were cut back, 2 bases at V and 0 bases at J, with 10 bases in the middle. CDR3 length equals 15 residues.

The gene calls are TRBV2 and TRBJ2-7; no clear D gene. CDR3 length: 16 amino acids. Trimming removed 5 bases at V and 1 base at J, with 18 bases between. Looked up from germline, CDR1 is SNHLY and CDR2 is FYNNEI. In DNA, the CDR3 is TGTGCCAGCAGTTCTCGTCTCAGATACACGTCCTACGAGCAGTACTTC. It specifies CASSSRLRYTSYEQYF.

V gene TRBV27 combines with J gene TRBJ1-1; D not resolved. Trimming stripped 5 bases from V and 0 bases from J, with 13 bases between. The length of the CDR3 is 15 residues. CDR1 is MNHEY and CDR2 is SMNVEV in the germline V gene (reference sequence). The CDR3 region has the DNA TGTGCCAGCAGTCCCTCTACTCGGGTGAACACTGAAGCTTTCTTT. Amino acid sequence: CASSPSTRVNTEAFF.